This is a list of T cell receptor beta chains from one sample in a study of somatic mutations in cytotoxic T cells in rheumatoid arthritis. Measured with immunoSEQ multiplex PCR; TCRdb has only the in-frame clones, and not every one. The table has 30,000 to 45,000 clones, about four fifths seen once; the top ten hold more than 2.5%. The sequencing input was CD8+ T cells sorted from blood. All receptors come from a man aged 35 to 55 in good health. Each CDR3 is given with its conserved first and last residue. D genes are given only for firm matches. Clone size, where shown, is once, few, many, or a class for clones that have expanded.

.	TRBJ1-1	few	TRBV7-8	CASSPGPTEAFF	TGTGCCAGCAGCCCGGGGCCCACTGAAGCTTTCTTT
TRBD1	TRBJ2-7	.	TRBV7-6	CASSSGTGSSYEQYF	TGTGCCAGCAGCTCAGGGACAGGGAGCTCCTACGAGCAGTACTTC
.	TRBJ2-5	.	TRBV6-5	CASSSSAWTGQETQYF	TGTGCCAGCAGTTCGTCCGCCTGGACGGGTCAAGAGACCCAGTACTTC
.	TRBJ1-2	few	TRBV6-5	CASSLDRSSYGYTF	TGTGCCAGCAGCCTAGACAGGAGTTCCTATGGCTACACCTTC
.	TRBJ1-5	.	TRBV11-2	CASSSGTTSSQPQHF	TGTGCCAGCAGCTCCGGGACAACTTCTTCTCAGCCCCAGCATTTT
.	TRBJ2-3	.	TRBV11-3	CASSPLAGTDTQYF	TGTGCCAGCAGCCCTTTAGCAGGCACAGATACGCAGTATTTT
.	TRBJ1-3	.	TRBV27	CASRSLSGNTIYF	TGTGCCAGCAGGTCCCTCTCTGGAAACACCATATATTTT
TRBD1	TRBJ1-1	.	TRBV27	CASSLLTGEDEAFF	TGTGCCAGCAGTTTATTAACAGGGGAGGATGAAGCTTTCTTT
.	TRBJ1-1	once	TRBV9	CASSPGGGTEAFF	TGTGCCAGCAGCCCCGGGGGGGGGACTGAAGCTTTCTTT
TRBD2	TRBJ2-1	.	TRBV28	CASSFGGSSYNEQFF	TGTGCCAGCAGTTTTGGCGGGAGCTCCTACAATGAGCAGTTCTTC
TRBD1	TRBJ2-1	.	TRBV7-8	CATKDRAYNEQFF	TGTGCCACCAAGGACAGGGCCTACAATGAGCAGTTCTTC
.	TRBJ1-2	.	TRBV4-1	CASSQEKGGWNGYTF	TGCGCCAGCAGCCAAGAAAAGGGGGGTTGGAATGGCTACACCTTC
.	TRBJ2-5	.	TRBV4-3	CASSQGLDGQETQYF	TGCGCCAGCAGCCAAGGCCTGGACGGCCAAGAGACCCAGTACTTC
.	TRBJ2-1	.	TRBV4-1	CASSQGRHYNEQFF	TGCGCCAGCAGCCAAGGTAGACATTACAATGAGCAGTTCTTC
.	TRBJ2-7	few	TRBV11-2	CASSKTGVSYEQYF	TGTGCCAGCAGCAAGACAGGAGTCTCCTACGAGCAGTACTTC
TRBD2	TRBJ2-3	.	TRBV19	CAASGRAADTQYF	TGTGCCGCAAGCGGGAGGGCCGCGGATACGCAGTATTTT